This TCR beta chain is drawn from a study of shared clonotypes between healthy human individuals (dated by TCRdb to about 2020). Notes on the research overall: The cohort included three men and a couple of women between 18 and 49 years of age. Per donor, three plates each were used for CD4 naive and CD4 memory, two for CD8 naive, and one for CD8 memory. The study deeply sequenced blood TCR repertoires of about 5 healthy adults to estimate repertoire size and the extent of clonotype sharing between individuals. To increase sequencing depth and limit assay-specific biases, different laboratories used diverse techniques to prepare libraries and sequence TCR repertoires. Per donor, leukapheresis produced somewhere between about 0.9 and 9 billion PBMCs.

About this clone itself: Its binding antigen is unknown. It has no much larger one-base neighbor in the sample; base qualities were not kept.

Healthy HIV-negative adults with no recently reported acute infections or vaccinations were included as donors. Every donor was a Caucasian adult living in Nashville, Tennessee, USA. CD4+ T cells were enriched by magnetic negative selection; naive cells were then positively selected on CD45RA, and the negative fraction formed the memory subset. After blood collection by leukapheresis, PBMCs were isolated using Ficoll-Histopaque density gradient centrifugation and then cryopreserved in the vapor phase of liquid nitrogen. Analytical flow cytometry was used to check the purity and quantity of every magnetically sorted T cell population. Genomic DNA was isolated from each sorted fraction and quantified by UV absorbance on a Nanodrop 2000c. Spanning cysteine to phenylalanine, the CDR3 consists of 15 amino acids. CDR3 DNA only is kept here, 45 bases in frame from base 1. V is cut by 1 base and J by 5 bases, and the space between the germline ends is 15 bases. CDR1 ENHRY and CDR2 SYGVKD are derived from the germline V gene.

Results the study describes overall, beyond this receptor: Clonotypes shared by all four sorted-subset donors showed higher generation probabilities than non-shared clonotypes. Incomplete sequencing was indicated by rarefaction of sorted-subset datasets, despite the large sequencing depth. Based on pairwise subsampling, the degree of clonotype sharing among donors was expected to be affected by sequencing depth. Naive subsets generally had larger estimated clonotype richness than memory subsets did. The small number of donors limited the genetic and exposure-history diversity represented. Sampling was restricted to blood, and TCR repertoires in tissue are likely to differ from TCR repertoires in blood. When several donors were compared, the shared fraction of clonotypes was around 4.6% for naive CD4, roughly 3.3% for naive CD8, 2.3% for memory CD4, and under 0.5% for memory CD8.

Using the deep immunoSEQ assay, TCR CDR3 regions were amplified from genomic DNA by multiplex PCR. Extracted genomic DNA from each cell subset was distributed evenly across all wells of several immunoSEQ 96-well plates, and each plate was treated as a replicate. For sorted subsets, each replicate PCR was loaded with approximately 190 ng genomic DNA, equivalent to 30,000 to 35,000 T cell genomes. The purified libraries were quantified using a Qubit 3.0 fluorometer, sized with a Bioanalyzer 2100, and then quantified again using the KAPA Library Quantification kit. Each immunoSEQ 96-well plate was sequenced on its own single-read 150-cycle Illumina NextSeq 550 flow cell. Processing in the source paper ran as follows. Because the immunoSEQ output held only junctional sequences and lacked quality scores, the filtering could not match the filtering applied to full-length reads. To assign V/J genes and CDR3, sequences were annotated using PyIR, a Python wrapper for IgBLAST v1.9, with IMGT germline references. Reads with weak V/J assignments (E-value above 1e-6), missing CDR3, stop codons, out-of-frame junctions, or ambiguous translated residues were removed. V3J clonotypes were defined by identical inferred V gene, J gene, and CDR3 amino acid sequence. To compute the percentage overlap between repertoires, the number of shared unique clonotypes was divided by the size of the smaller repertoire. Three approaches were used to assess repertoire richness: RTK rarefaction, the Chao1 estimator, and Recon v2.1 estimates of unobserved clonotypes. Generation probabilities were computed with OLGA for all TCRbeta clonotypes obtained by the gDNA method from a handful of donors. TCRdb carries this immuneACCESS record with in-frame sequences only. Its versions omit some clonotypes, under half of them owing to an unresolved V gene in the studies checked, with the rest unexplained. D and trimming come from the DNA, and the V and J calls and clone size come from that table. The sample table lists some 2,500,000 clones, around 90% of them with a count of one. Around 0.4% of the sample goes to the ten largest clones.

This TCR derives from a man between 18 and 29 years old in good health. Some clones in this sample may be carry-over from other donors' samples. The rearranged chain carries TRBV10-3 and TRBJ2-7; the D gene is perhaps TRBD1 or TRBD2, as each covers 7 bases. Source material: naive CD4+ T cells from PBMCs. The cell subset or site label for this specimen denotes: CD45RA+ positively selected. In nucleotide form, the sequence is TGTGCCATCAGTGAGTGGGGCAGGGGGAGGGACGAGCAGTACTTC. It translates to CAISEWGRGRDEQYF.